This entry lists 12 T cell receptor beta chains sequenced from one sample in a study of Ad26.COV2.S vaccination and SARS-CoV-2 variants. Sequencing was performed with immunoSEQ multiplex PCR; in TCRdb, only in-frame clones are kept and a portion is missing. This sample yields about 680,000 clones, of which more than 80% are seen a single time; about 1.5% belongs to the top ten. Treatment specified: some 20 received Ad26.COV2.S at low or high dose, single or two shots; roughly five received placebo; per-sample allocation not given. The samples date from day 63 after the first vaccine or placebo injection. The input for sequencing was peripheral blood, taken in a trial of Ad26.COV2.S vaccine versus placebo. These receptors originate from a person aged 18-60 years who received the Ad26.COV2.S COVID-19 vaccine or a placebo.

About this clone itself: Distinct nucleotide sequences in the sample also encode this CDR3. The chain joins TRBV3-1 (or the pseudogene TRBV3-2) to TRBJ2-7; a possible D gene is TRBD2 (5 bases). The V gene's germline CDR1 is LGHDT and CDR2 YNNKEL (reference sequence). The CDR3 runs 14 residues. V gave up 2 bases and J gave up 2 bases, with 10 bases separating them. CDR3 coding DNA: TGTGCCAGCAGCCAAAGGACTGGGCCCTACGAGCAGTACTTC. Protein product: CASSQRTGPYEQYF.

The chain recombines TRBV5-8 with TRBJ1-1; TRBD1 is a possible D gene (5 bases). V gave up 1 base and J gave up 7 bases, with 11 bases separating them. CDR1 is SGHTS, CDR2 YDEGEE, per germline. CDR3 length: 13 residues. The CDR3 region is CASSLWGGNEAFF. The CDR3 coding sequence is TGTGCCAGCAGCTTGTGGGGGGGTAATGAAGCTTTCTTT.

CDR3 residues: CASSSAGGTYNEQFF. DNA of the CDR3: TGCGCCAGCAGCTCAGCGGGGGGAACCTACAATGAGCAGTTCTTC. The chain has TRBV5-1 and TRBJ2-1; 9 bases map to TRBD2. The V gene's germline CDR1 is SGHRS and CDR2 YFSETQ. The CDR3 is 15 amino acids. Losses at the gene ends were 3 bases for V and 2 bases for J; bases not matched to a gene: 3. The full variable domain, with the rest looked up from reference TRBV5-1 and TRBJ2-1, is KAGVTQTPRYLIKTRGQQVTLSCSPISGHRSVSWYQQTPGQGLQFLFEYFSETQRNKGNFPGRFSGRQFSNSRSEMNVSTLELGDSALYLCASSSAGGTYNEQFFGPGTRLTVL.

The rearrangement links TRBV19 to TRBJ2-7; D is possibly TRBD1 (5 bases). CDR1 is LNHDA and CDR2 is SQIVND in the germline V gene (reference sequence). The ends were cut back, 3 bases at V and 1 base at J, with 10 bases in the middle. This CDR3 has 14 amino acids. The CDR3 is CASSISQGSYEQYF. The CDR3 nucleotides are TGTGCCAGTAGTATTAGTCAGGGTTCCTACGAGCAGTACTTC.

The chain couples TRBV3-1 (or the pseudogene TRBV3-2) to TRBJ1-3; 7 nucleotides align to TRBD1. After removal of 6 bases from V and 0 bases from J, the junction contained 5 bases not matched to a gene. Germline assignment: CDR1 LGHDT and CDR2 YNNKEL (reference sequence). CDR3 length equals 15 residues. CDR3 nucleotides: TGTGCCAGCAGTTCGACAGGGCTCTCTGGAAACACCATATATTTT. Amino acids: CASSSTGLSGNTIYF.

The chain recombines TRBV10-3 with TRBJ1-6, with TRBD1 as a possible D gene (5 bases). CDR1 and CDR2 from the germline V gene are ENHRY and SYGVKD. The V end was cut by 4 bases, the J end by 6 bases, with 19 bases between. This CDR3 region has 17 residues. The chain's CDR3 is CAISGRNGGDGNSPLHF. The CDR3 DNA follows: TGTGCCATCAGTGGGAGGAACGGGGGAGACGGTAATTCACCCCTCCACTTT.

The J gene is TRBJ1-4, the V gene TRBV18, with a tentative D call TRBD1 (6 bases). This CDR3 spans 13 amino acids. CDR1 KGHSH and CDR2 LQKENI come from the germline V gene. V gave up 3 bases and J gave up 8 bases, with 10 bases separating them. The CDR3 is CASSPGGREKLFF. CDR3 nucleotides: TGTGCCAGCTCACCTGGGGGCCGCGAAAAACTGTTTTTT.

The CDR3 DNA is TGTGCCAGCATTGACAGTTCCGAGCAGTACTTC. It translates to CASIDSSEQYF. The V call is TRBV6-6, the J call TRBJ2-7; perhaps TRBD1 as D (5 bases). Trimming took 7 bases from V and 6 from J, leaving 10 bases between them. CDR3 length: 11 amino acids. Germline V lookup: CDR1 MNHNY, CDR2 SVGAGI (reference sequence).

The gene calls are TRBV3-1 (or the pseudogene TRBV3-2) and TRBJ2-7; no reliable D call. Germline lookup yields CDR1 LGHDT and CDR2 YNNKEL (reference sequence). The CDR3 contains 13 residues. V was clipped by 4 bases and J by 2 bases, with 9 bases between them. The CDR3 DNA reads TGTGCCAGCAGCCCATCAGGACCCTACGAGCAGTACTTC. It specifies CASSPSGPYEQYF.

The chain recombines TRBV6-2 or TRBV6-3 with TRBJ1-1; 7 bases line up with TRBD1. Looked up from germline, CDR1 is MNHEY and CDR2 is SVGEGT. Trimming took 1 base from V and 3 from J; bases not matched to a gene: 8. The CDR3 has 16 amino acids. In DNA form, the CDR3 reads TGTGCCAGCAGTTACTACAGGGGCGCGCTGTACACTGAAGCTTTCTTT. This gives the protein CASSYYRGALYTEAFF.

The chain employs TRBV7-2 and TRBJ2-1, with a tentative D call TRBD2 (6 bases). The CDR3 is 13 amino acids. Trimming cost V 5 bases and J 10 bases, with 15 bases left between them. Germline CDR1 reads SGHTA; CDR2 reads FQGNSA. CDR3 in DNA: TGTGCCAGCAGCCTAGGGACTCGCCGGGAGCAGTTCTTC. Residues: CASSLGTRREQFF.

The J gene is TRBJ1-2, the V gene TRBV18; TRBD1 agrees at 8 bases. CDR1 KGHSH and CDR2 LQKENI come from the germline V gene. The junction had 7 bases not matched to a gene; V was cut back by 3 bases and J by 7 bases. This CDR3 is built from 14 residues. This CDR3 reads CASSPSGTGFGYTF. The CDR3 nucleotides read TGTGCCAGCTCACCTTCCGGGACAGGATTTGGCTACACCTTC.